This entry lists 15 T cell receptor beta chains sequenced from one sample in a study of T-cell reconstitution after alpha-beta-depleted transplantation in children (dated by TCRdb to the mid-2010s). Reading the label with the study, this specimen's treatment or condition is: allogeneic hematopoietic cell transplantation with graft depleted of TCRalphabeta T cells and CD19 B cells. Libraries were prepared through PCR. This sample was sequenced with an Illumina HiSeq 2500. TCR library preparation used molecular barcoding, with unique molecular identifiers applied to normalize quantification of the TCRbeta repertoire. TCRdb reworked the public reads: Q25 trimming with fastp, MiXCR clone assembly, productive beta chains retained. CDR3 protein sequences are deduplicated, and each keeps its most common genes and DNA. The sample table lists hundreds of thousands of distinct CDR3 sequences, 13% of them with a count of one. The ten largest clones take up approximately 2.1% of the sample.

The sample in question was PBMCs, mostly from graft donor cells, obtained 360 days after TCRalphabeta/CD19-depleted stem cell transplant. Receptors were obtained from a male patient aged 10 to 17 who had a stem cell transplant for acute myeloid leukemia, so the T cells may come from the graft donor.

The CDR3 reads CASSVGARIPAYEQYF. In DNA form, the CDR3 reads TGTGCCAGCAGCGTAGGGGCTCGGATCCCTGCCTACGAGCAGTACTTC. This rearrangement joins TRBV9 to TRBJ2-7; D gene ambiguous. In germline, CDR1 is SGDLS, CDR2 YYNGEE. The CDR3 loop spans 16 amino acids. The V end lost 0 bases, the J end lost 2 bases, and 15 bases lay between the germline ends.

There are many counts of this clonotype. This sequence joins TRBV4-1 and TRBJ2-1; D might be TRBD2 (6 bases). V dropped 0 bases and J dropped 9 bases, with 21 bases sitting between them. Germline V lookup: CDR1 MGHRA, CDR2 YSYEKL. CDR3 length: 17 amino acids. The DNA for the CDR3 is TGCGCCAGCAGCCAAGATATCCCCCTAGCGCCCCTGACTGAGCAGTTCTTC. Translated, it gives CASSQDIPLAPLTEQFF.

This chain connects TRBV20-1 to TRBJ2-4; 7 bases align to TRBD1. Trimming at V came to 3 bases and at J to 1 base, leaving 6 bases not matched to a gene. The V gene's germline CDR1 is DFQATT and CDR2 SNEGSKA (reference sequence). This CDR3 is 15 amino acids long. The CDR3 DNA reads TGCAGTGCTAGTAGGCAGGGGGTCGCCAAAAACATTCAGTACTTC. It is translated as CSASRQGVAKNIQYF.

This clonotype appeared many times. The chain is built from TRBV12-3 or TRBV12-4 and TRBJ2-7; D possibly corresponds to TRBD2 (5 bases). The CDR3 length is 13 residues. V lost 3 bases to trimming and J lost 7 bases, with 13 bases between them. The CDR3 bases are TGTGCCAGCAGTTTCCGGCCACGCGGGGAGCAGTACTTC. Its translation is CASSFRPRGEQYF.

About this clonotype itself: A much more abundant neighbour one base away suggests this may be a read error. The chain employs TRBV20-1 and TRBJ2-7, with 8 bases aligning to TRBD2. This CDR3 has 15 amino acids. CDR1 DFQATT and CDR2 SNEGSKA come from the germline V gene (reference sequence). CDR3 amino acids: CCARDILADANEQYF. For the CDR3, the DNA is TGCTGTGCTAGAGATATACTAGCGGATGCGAACGAGCAGTACTTC.

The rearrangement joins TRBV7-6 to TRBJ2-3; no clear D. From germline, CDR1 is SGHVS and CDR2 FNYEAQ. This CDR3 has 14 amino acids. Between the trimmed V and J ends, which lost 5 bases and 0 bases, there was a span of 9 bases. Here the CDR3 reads CASSTYPSTDTQYF. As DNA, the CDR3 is TGTGCCAGCAGCACGTACCCTAGCACAGATACGCAGTATTTT.

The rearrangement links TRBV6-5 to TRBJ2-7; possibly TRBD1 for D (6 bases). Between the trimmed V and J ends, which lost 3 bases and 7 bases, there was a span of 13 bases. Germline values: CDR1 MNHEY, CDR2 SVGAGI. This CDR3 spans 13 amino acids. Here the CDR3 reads CASSYSITGEQYF. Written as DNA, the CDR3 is TGTGCCAGCAGTTATTCAATAACAGGGGAGCAGTACTTC.

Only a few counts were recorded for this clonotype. The CDR3 loop is CASSSLTWNTEAFF. DNA for the CDR3: TGTGCCAGCAGCTCCCTCACATGGAACACTGAAGCTTTCTTT. The rearrangement joins TRBV7-2 to TRBJ1-1; D is uncertain. The CDR3 is 14 residues long. Trimming removed 4 bases from V and 1 base from J, with 10 bases in between. Germline-derived CDR1 and CDR2 are SGHTA and FQGNSA. Full variable domain (remainder filled in from reference TRBV7-2 and TRBJ1-1): GAGVSQSPSNKVTEKGKDVELRCDPISGHTALYWYRQSLGQGLEFLIYFQGNSAPDKSGLPSDRFSAERTGGSVSTLTIQRTQQEDSAVYLCASSSLTWNTEAFFGQGTRLTVV.

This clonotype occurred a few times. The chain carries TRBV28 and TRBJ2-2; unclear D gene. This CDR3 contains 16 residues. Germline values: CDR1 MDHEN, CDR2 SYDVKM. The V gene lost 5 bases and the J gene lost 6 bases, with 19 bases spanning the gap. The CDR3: CASSPLAGRWSGELFF. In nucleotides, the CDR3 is TGTGCCAGCAGTCCCTTGGCCGGCCGGTGGTCCGGGGAGCTGTTTTTT.

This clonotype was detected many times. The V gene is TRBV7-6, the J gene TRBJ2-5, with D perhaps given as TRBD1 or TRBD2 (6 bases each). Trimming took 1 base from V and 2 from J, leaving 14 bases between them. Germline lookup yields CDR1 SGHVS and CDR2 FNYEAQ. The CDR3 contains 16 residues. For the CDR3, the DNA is TGTGCCAGCAGCTTAGTTCTTTGGGGGGCTCAAGAGACCCAGTACTTC. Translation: CASSLVLWGAQETQYF.

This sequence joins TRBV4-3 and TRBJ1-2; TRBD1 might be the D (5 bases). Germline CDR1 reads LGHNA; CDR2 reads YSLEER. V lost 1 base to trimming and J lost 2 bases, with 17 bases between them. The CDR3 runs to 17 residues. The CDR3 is CASSQVGATAINYGYTF. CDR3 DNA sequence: TGCGCCAGCAGCCAAGTCGGGGCCACCGCAATAAACTATGGCTACACCTTC.

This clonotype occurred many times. This CDR3 is CASRNAGFRGELFF. For the CDR3, the DNA is TGTGCCAGCAGAAATGCGGGATTTCGCGGGGAGCTGTTTTTT. The J gene is TRBJ2-2, the V gene TRBV28; the D gene is possibly TRBD2 (6 bases). The ends were cut back, 6 bases at V and 7 bases at J, with 15 bases in the middle. The length of the CDR3 is 14 residues. CDR1 is MDHEN, CDR2 SYDVKM, per germline.

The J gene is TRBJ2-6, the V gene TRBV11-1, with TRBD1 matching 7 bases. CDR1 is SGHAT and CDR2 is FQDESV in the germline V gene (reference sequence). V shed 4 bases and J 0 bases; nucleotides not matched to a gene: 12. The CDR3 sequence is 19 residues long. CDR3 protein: CASSSRVRDSFSGANVLTF. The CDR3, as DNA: TGTGCCAGCAGCTCAAGAGTCCGGGACAGCTTCTCTGGGGCCAACGTCCTGACTTTC.

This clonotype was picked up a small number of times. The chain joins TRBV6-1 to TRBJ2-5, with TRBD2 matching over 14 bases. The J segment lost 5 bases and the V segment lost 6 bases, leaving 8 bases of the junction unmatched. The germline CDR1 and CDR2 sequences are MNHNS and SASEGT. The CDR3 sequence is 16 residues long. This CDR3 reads CASRRLAGGPGETQYF. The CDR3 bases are TGTGCCAGCAGACGACTAGCGGGAGGGCCGGGGGAGACCCAGTACTTC.

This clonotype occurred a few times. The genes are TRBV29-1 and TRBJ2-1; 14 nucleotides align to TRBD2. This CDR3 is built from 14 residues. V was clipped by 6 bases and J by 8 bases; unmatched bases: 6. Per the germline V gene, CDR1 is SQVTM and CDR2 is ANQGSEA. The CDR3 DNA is TGCAGCGTCGTGGGACTAGCGGGAGTGTATGAGCAGTTCTTC. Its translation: CSVVGLAGVYEQFF.